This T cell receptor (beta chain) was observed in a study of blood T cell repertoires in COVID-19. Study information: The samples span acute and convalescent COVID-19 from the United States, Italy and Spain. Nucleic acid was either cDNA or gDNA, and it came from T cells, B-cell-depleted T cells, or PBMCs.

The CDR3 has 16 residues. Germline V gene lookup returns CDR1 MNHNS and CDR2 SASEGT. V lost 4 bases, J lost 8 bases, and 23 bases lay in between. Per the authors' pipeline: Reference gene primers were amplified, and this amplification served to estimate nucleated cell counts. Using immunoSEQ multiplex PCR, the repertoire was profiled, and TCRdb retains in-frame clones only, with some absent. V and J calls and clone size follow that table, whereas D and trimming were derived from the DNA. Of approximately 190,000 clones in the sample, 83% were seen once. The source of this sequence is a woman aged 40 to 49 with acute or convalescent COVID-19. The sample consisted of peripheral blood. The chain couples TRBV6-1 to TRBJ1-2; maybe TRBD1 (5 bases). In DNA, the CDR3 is TGTGCCAGCAGTGTTACAGGTGGATTGATGACGTGGGGCTACACCTTC. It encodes CASSVTGGLMTWGYTF.